This passage covers 17 T cell receptor beta chains from one sample sequenced in a study of blood T cell repertoires in COVID-19. Sequencing was performed with immunoSEQ multiplex PCR; in TCRdb, only in-frame clones are kept and a portion is missing. The sample contains 180,000 or so clones, roughly 84% of which appear only once. The sample comprised PBMCs or T cells enriched from blood (not recorded which). The receptors stem from a woman in her sixties or seventies who had recovered from COVID-19.

This rearrangement joins TRBV7-6 to TRBJ1-2, with D perhaps matching TRBD1 (5 bases). Germline V gene data show CDR1 as SGHVS and CDR2 as FNYEAQ. V gave up 2 bases and J gave up 8 bases, with 18 bases separating them. The CDR3 runs to 15 residues. Here the CDR3 DNA reads TGTGCCAGCAGCTTAATGACGCAGGGTGCTGGAGGCTACACCTTC. Its translation is CASSLMTQGAGGYTF.

This chain connects TRBV6-4 to TRBJ1-6; TRBD1 aligns across 9 bases. Looked up from germline, CDR1 is MRHNA and CDR2 is SNTAGT. The junction had 3 bases not matched to a gene; V was cut back by 8 bases and J by 7 bases. The CDR3 runs to 13 residues. The chain's CDR3 is CASHGTGNSPLHF. CDR3 nucleotides: TGTGCCAGCCACGGGACAGGGAATTCACCCCTCCACTTT.

This rearrangement joins TRBV7-9 to TRBJ2-7, with a weak D call TRBD1 (6 bases). The CDR3 is made up of 14 amino acids. Germline CDR1 SEHNR, CDR2 FQNEAQ (reference sequence). Trimming took 1 base from V and 3 from J, leaving 10 bases between them. CDR3 nucleotides: TGTGCCAGCAGCTTAGGGCAGGGGATCTACGAGCAGTACTTC. Protein: CASSLGQGIYEQYF.

The chain recombines TRBV19 with TRBJ2-7; TRBD1 matches at 9 bases. Looked up from germline, CDR1 is LNHDA and CDR2 is SQIVND (reference sequence). V gave up 4 bases and J gave up 5 bases; unmatched junction bases: 12. The CDR3 consists of 16 residues. CDR3 region: CASSTRDRGNRDEQYF. The DNA of the CDR3 is TGTGCCAGTAGTACACGAGACAGGGGGAATCGAGACGAGCAGTACTTC. The whole variable domain, filled in from reference TRBV19 and TRBJ2-7, reads DGGITQSPKYLFRKEGQNVTLSCEQNLNHDAMYWYRQDPGQGLRLIYYSQIVNDFQKGDIAEGYSVSREKKESFPLTVTSAQKNPTAFYLCASSTRDRGNRDEQYFGPGTRLTVT.

This clone was picked up one time. This chain uses TRBV20-1 with TRBJ1-5, with no clear D. Per germline, CDR1 DFQATT and CDR2 SNEGSKA (reference sequence). CDR3 length equals 13 residues. Between the trimmed V and J ends, which lost 3 bases and 9 bases, there was a span of 15 bases. The CDR3 nucleotides read TGCAGTGCTAGTGACGGATCGTCAGGGCCCCAGCATTTT. As protein: CSASDGSSGPQHF.

The CDR3 loop is CASSTLGQARGVYGYTF. DNA for the CDR3: TGTGCCAGCAGCACTCTGGGACAGGCTCGAGGGGTCTATGGCTACACCTTC. The chain uses TRBV5-4 and TRBJ1-2; 8 nucleotides align to TRBD1. This CDR3 comprises 17 residues. V was clipped by 4 bases and J by 4 bases; unmatched bases: 15. Germline V gene lookup returns CDR1 SGHNT and CDR2 YYREEE (reference sequence).

The chain has TRBV21-1 and TRBJ2-2; the D call TRBD1 from the table was never checked on the DNA. TRBV21-1 is an annotated pseudogene. This CDR3 has 14 amino acids. CDR3 protein: CASSNRTAPGELFF. CDR3 sequence (DNA): TGTGCCAGCAGCAATCGGACAGCTCCCGGGGAGCTGTTTTTT.

The chain uses TRBV28 and TRBJ2-7; 9 bases agree with TRBD2. The germline CDR1 and CDR2 sequences are MDHEN and SYDVKM. V lost 6 bases, J lost 7 bases, and 7 bases stayed unmatched. The CDR3 length is 13 residues. The CDR3 protein is CASSQGLAFEQYF. The CDR3 DNA reads as TGTGCCAGCAGCCAGGGACTAGCATTTGAGCAGTACTTC.

V gene TRBV14 combines with J gene TRBJ2-1; TRBD2 matches at 9 bases. CDR3 length: 20 residues. The V and J ends lost 2 bases and 0 bases, in that order; junction bases with no gene match: 14. The germline CDR1 and CDR2 sequences are SGHDN and FVKESK. For the CDR3, the DNA is TGTGCCAGCAGCCAAAGGTATGGGCTAGCGGGGAGTAGCTCCTACAATGAGCAGTTCTTC. This sequence encodes CASSQRYGLAGSSSYNEQFF.

The chain couples TRBV3-1 (or the pseudogene TRBV3-2) to TRBJ1-2; maybe TRBD1 (5 bases). The CDR3 has 15 amino acids. The germline V gene encodes CDR1 LGHDT and CDR2 YNNKEL (reference sequence). V was pared by 3 bases and J by 5 bases, with 16 bases between. CDR3 coding DNA: TGTGCCAGCAGCCAGGTCGGGCAGGGTATTTATGGCTACACCTTC. Amino acids: CASSQVGQGIYGYTF.

The chain has TRBV6-5 and TRBJ2-5; possible D gene TRBD1, 5 bases. V gave up 6 bases and J gave up 2 bases, with 13 bases separating them. The CDR3 contains 14 residues. The germline gives CDR1 MNHEY, CDR2 SVGAGI. The CDR3 protein is CASSLSGFQETQYF. The CDR3 DNA sequence: TGTGCCAGCAGCTTGTCAGGGTTTCAAGAGACCCAGTACTTC.

This clone occurred once. The chain recombines TRBV11-2 with TRBJ2-5, with unresolved D. Trimming shortened V by 5 bases and J by 2 bases, and 9 bases separated the two germline ends. The germline V gene encodes CDR1 SGHAT and CDR2 FQNNGV. This CDR3 region has 13 residues. The CDR3 DNA is TGTGCCAGCAGCCGTCATCTACAAGAGACCCAGTACTTC. Translating gives CASSRHLQETQYF.

This clone was counted once. The V call is TRBV2, the J call TRBJ2-2; perhaps TRBD1 as D (6 bases). The CDR3 totals 13 residues. Germline assignment: CDR1 SNHLY and CDR2 FYNNEI. Trimming left V 2 bases short and J 5 bases short, with 6 bases between. The DNA for the CDR3 is TGTGCCAGCAGTGAACAGGGGACCGGGGAGCTGTTTTTT. It yields the protein CASSEQGTGELFF.

This clone occurred once. The V gene is TRBV24-1, the J gene TRBJ1-5; D gene ambiguous. The CDR3 loop spans 14 amino acids. Per germline, CDR1 KGHDR and CDR2 SFDVKD. The V gene lost 1 base and the J gene lost 7 bases, with 10 bases spanning the gap. In DNA, the CDR3 is TGTGCCACCAGTGATTTTGGGCAATTCCAGCCCCAGCATTTT. Amino acid sequence: CATSDFGQFQPQHF.

In the case of this clone: The same CDR3 is also encoded by other DNA sequences in this sample. The chain couples TRBV5-1 to TRBJ1-1; D might be TRBD1 (5 bases). The germline V and J ends were trimmed by 5 bases and 1 base, with 9 bases remaining between them. Germline CDR1 SGHRS, CDR2 YFSETQ. The CDR3 spans 13 residues. CDR3 amino acids: CASSDQGNTEAFF. CDR3 coding DNA: TGCGCCAGCAGTGACCAGGGGAACACTGAAGCTTTCTTT.

The chain uses TRBV27 and TRBJ1-6; a possible D gene is TRBD1 (6 bases). This CDR3 comprises 14 residues. V shed 5 bases and J shed 10 bases, with 15 bases lying between them. Germline V lookup: CDR1 MNHEY, CDR2 SMNVEV (reference sequence). The CDR3 nucleotides are TGTGCCAGCAGTCCTCGGGACAAAGGGTCACCCCTCCACTTT. Residues: CASSPRDKGSPLHF.

This clone was seen a single time. As DNA, the CDR3 is TGTGCCATCAGTTTTACTAGCGGGGGGACGGCAGATACGCAGTATTTT. Its protein is CAISFTSGGTADTQYF. The gene calls are TRBV10-3 and TRBJ2-3; 12 nucleotides match TRBD2. This CDR3 region has 16 residues. Germline V gene data show CDR1 as ENHRY and CDR2 as SYGVKD. V was clipped by 5 bases and J by 4 bases; unmatched bases: 7.